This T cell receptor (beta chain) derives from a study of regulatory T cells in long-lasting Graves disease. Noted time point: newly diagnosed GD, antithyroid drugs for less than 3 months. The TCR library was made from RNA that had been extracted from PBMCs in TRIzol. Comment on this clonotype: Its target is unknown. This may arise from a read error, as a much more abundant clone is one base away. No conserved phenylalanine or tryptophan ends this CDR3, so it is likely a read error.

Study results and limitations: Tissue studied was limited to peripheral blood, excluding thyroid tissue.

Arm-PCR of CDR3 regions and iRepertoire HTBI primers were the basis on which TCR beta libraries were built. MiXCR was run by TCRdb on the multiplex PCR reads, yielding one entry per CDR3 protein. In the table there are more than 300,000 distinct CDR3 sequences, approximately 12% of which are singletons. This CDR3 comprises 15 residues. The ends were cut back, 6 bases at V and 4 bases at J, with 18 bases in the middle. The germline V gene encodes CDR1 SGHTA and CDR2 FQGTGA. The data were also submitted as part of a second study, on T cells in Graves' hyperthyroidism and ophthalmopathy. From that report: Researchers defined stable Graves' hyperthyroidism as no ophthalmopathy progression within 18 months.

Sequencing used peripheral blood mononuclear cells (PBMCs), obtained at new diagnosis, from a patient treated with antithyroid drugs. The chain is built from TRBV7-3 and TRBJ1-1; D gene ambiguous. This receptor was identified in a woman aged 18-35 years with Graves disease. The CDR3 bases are TGTGCCAGCAGTTCCGGCTGGGAGGGTGGCACTGAAGCTTTCCTT. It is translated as CASSSGWEGGTEAFL.